This T cell receptor beta chain was captured by sequencing in a study of cytomegalovirus exposure and HLA in healthy donors (dated by TCRdb to 2016 to 2017). Concerning the study at large: An earlier analysis of 587 of the donors reported 276 Gb of sequence data and 117 million unique TCR beta sequences obtained from 180 million or so T cells. The genetic ancestry cluster associated with self-reported Caucasian donors included over 65% of the roughly 380 genotyped donors. To predict cytomegalovirus infection status, the study combined high-throughput TCR immunosequencing, statistical association of individual TCRs with disease status, and machine learning. Every repertoire in the discovery cohort had been generated on one and the same sequencing platform. A separate validation cohort of roughly 130 different subjects was used in addition to the roughly 620-subject first cohort. The T cell repertoires of some 670 subjects were profiled by immunosequencing and related to cytomegalovirus serostatus. An earlier analysis of some 600 of the donors applied high-throughput TCR beta sequencing to assess whether each TCR beta V gene segment acted as functional or pseudogenic. Genome-wide SNP genotypes for about three fifths of the 666 donors were used in a later genetic analysis, which treated that subset as a discovery cohort. Alongside the repertoire data, information on donor age, sex, ethnicity and CMV serostatus was compiled. Among about 400 genotyped donors of the cohort, an average of around 250,000 unique TCR beta nucleotide sequences was sequenced per donor, of which roughly 17% were non-productive. The number of donors typed differed by locus, with roughly 629-640 for A, B, C, DRB1 and DQB1, around 500 for DQA1, about 610 for DPA1, and about 450 for DPB1. A later analysis re-examined previously published TCR beta repertoires from about 700 donors and added high-resolution HLA genotyping to investigate patterns of TCR occurrence. An early release covering 500 to 750 HLA-typed donors comprised 300 to 350 gigabases of sequencing data and around 85 million unique TCR sequences. About five DR-DQ haplotypes were treated as single units for association and clustering because of strong linkage in the cohort. Both class I and class II loci were covered by HLA typing, at four-digit resolution. Rather than drawing on any new phenotypic data, the later analysis identified candidate immune exposures from TCR beta sequences and the way those sequences occurred across donors. The study was designed to test whether signatures of past pathogen exposure could be identified by cataloging public T cell receptors. What the work shows at the level of the full study, not this receptor alone: A cluster of highly shared sequence variants was judged likely to be a technical artifact of the sequencing pipeline. A later analysis found that HLA-associated TCR beta chains were more clonally expanded and had lower generation probabilities than equally common non-associated chains. While some public TCRs were present in many individuals, most TCR sequences turned up only very rarely across donors. Broadly in line with IMGT annotations, most TCR beta V segments showed up in productive rearrangements about 90% or about 30% of the time in an earlier analysis of several hundred of the donors. Strong co-occurrence of HLA alleles, especially DR and DQ, made assigning TCR associations to individual alleles difficult. The 87-base-pair reads could not distinguish some IMGT-functional V segments, including TRBV6-2 and TRBV6-3, so those segments were excluded. In a later genetic analysis, a missense DCLRE1C variant was associated with V-gene and J-gene trimming of TCR beta chains, and the association was replicated in an independent cohort. According to the authors, the approach could potentially be generalized to other disease states and immunological phenotypes. In this cohort, only TCR beta chains were sequenced, and detectable features were limited by the absence of alpha or paired-chain data. A further reported finding was that TCR beta sequences accurately predicted the HLA-A and HLA-B alleles for most subjects in the first cohort. The only immune exposure information available for the cohort was CMV serostatus. In a later genetic analysis, fewer N-insertions in productive TCRs were reported among donors in an Asian-associated ancestry cluster than the approximately 710-donor mean. A later analysis reported that several top co-occurrence clusters appeared linked to parvovirus B19, influenza, CMV and Epstein-Barr virus. In a later analysis, TCR association rates were found to vary across HLA loci, with the most associated TCRs seen for DRB1 alleles and the fewest for HLA-C alleles. In a later analysis, most CMV-associated TCR beta chains were found to appear HLA-restricted, with HLA associations seemingly driven largely by CMV exposure. In the study, 150 to 200 TCR beta chains were listed as associated with cytomegalovirus. Because counts were too low, approximately 18 rarely observed V segments, including chromosome 9 orphons, were excluded from the earlier analysis of 587 of the donors. Three of the identified cytomegalovirus-associated TCR beta chains were confirmed in vitro to be specific for cytomegalovirus antigens. Presence/absence analyses assumed roughly uniform sequencing depth across donors, an assumption that may not hold. The classifier was reported to diagnose cytomegalovirus status with high specificity and sensitivity in both the original and validation cohorts. HLA typing was unavailable for some donors at each locus, so association tests used only the typed subset. Correlated functional status among segregating V segments might be attributable to linkage disequilibrium, but an unknown experimental factor could not be ruled out. A later analysis associated 16,951 TCR beta sequences with specific HLA alleles at a false discovery rate of 0.05.

The library was obtained by the immunoSEQ multiplex PCR assay. For the multiplex PCR, a mixture combining 60 forward primers for TCR Vbeta segments and 13 reverse primers for TCR Jbeta segments was used. The CDR3 region of rearranged TCR beta genes was amplified from genomic DNA by a multiplex PCR assay. The Illumina HiSeq System was used to sequence the amplified TCR beta libraries as 87-base-pair reads. The study's own analysis went as follows. In a later analysis, tens of millions of unique TCR beta chains were counted across the roughly 670 repertoires, and roughly 11 million of these chains were shared by at least two donors. A nearest-neighbor algorithm error-corrected the raw reads and collapsed the reads into unique sequences, merging closely related sequences to remove PCR and sequencing errors. To assign V, D and J gene segments, CDR3 sequences were aligned to IMGT reference sequences. For a sequence to be retained, at least a six-nucleotide match to both a V gene segment and a J gene segment was required. Rearrangements were classified as productive when the CDR3 lacked stop codons and remained in frame with V and J, and all other rearrangements were classified as non-productive. Following IMGT convention, CDR3 was defined as the stretch from the second conserved V-encoded cysteine to the conserved J-encoded phenylalanine. In an earlier analysis of roughly 610 of the donors, sequences lacking an unambiguous match to a single V gene segment were excluded. An earlier analysis of about 590 of the donors classified V segments as functional when productive rearrangements were above 56.7% and as segregating when the standard deviation between donors was above 5%. A statistical classification framework was built to diagnose cytomegalovirus status from the catalog of TCR beta chain sequences. V and J gene assignment, in a later analysis, came from comparing TCR nucleotide sequences with IMGT/GENE-DB human TR gene sequences. The TCRdist pipeline was used in a later analysis to assign CDR3 sequences and most-parsimonious VDJ recombination scenarios. In a later analysis, every TCR beta chain was defined by the combination of its CDR3 amino acid sequence and its V-gene family, and reads without a unique V-gene family were dropped. To address suspected cross-contamination and a sequencing artifact, a later analysis removed 450 to 700 highly shared, low-generation-probability nucleotide sequences. In a later analysis, a clonal expansion index was calculated for each public chain from normalized within-repertoire ranks of inferred template counts. A later analysis computed generation probabilities with a VDJ recombination model fitted to out-of-frame rearrangements, and checked the results against IGoR. A later analysis scored TCR-TCR, TCR-HLA and TCR-CMV co-occurrence with hypergeometric tests, applying a repertoire-size bias correction to TCR pairs. To estimate false discovery rates, a later analysis permuted the HLA or CMV assignments 20 times. In a later analysis, co-occurring TCRs were grouped using DBSCAN, with TCRdist sequence similarity added in when clustering inside HLA-allele-positive subsets. Co-occurrence clustering excluded repertoires with fewer than 30,000 or more than 120,000 public chains, plus five with anomalous nucleotide sharing. TCRdb carries this immuneACCESS record with in-frame sequences only. Its versions omit some clonotypes, under half of them owing to an unresolved V gene in the studies checked, with the rest unexplained. D and trimming were read from the DNA, whereas the V and J calls and clone size are those reported in that table. The sample table holds roughly 150,000 clones, of which 80% were seen once. The biggest ten clones account for 14% of the sample.

In total, more than 500 healthy bone marrow donors made up the cohort. Cohort members were all nominally healthy when sampled, although unrecorded immune exposures were likely present. The donor was CMV seronegative and belonged to the group of 352 seronegative cohort members. Each donor provided a peripheral blood sample, and peripheral blood mononuclear cells were used for TCR beta sequencing. The Qiagen DNeasy Blood Extraction Kit was used to extract genomic DNA from the blood cell samples. The CDR3 numbers 14 residues from cysteine through phenylalanine. Only the CDR3 part of the read is kept: 42 bases, read in frame from the first base. The germline V gene (reference sequence) gives CDR1 as MNHNY and CDR2 as SVGAGI. Trimming takes 6 bases off V and 7 bases off J; junction bases not matched to a gene: 5. With regard to this clone: Its recognized antigen is unknown. Nothing much larger sits one base from this clone, and base qualities are not available.

Sequenced material: PBMCs. The receptor was derived from a middle-aged woman in good health and CMV-seronegative. Recombination joined TRBV6-6 with TRBJ1-4, with 10 central nucleotides matching TRBD1. The DNA sequence is TGTGCCAGCAGACGGGACAGGGGAGCTGAAAAACTGTTTTTT. This yields the protein CASRRDRGAEKLFF.